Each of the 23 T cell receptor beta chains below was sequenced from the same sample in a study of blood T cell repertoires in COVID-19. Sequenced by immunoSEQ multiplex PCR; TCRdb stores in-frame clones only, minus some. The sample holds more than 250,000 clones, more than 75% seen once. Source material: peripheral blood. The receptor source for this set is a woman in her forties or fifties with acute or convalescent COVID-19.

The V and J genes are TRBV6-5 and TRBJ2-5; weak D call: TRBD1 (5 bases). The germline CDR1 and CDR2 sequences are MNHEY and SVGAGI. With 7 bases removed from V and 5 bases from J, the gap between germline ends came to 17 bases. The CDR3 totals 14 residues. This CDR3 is CASNIHEKGETQYF. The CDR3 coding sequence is TGTGCCAGCAACATACATGAAAAGGGGGAGACCCAGTACTTC.

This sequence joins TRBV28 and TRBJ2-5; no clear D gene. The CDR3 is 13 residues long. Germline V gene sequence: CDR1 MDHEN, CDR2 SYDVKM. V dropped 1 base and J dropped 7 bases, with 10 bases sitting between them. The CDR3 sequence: CASSLSSHGTQYF. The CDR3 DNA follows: TGTGCCAGCAGTTTATCCTCGCACGGGACCCAGTACTTC.

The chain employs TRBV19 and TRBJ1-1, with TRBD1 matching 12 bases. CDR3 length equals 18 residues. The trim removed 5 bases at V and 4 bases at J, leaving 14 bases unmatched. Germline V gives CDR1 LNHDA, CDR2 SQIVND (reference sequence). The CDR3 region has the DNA TGTGCCAGTAGTTTCCTTATAGGGACAGGGGGCAGAGGCACTGAAGCTTTCTTT. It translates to CASSFLIGTGGRGTEAFF.

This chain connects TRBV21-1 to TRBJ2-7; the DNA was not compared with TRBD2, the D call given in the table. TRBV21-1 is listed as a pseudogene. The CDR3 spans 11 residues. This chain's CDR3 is CASSREYEQYF. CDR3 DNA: TGTGCCAGCAGCCGCGAGTACGAGCAGTACTTC.

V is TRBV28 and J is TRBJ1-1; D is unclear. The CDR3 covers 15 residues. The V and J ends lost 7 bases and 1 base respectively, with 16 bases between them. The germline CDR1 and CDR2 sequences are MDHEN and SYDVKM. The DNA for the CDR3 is TGTGCCAGCACCTCTCCCGGGGTGGGGAACACTGAAGCTTTCTTT. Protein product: CASTSPGVGNTEAFF.

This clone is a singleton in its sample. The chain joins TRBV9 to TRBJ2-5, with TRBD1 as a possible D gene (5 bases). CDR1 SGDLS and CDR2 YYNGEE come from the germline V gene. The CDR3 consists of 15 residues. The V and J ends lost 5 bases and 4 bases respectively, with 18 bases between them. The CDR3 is CASSRQHLSAETQYF. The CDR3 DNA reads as TGTGCCAGCAGTCGACAGCACCTCTCAGCAGAGACCCAGTACTTC.

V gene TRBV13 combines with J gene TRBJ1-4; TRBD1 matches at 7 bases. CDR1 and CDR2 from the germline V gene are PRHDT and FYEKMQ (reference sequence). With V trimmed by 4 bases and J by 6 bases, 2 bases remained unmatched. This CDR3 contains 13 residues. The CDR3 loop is CASSSDRDEKLFF. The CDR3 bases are TGTGCCAGCAGCTCCGACAGGGATGAAAAACTGTTTTTT.

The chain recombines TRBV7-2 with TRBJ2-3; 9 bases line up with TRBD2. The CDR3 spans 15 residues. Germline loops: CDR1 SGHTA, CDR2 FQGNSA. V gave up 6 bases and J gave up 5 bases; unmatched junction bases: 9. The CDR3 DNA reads TGTGCCAGCAGTCGCCTAGCGGGATTTGAAGATACGCAGTATTTT. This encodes CASSRLAGFEDTQYF.

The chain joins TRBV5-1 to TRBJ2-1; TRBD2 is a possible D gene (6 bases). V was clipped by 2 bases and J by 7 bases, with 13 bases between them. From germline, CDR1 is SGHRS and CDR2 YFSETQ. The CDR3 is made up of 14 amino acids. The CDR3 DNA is TGCGCCAGCAGCTTCCGGGAGAGATATAATGAGCAGTTCTTC. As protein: CASSFRERYNEQFF. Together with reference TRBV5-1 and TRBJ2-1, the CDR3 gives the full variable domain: KAGVTQTPRYLIKTRGQQVTLSCSPISGHRSVSWYQQTPGQGLQFLFEYFSETQRNKGNFPGRFSGRQFSNSRSEMNVSTLELGDSALYLCASSFRERYNEQFFGPGTRLTVL.

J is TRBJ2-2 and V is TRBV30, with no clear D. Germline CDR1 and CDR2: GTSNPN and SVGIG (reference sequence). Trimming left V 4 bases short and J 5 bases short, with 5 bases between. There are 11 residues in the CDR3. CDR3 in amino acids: CAWTPTGELFF. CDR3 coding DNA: TGTGCCTGGACCCCGACCGGGGAGCTGTTTTTT. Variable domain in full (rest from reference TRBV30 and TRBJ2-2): SQTIHQWPATLVQPVGSPLSLECTVEGTSNPNLYWYRQAAGRGLQLLFYSVGIGQISSEVPQNLSASRPQDRQFILSSKKLLLSDSGFYLCAWTPTGELFFGEGSRLTVL.

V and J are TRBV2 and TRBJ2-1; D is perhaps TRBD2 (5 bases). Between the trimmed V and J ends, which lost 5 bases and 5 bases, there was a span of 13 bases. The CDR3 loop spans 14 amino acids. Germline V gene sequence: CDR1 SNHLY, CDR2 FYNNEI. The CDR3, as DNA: TGTGCCAGCAGTCAAAGGACTTTGAACAATGAGCAGTTCTTC. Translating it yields CASSQRTLNNEQFF.

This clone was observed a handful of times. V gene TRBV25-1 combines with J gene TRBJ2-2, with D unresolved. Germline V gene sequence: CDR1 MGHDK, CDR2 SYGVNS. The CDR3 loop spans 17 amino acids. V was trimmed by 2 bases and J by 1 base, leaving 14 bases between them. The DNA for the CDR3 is TGTGCCAGCAGTGAAGCCACGGTTATTGGGAACACCGGGGAGCTGTTTTTT. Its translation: CASSEATVIGNTGELFF.

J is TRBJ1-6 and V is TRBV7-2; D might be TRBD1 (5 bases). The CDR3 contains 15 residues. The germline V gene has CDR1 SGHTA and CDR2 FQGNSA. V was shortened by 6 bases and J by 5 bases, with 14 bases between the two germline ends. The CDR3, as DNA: TGTGCCAGCAGTTCCCCCAGGGAAGATAATTCACCCCTCCACTTT. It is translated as CASSSPREDNSPLHF. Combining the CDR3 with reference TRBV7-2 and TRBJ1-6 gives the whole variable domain GAGVSQSPSNKVTEKGKDVELRCDPISGHTALYWYRQSLGQGLEFLIYFQGNSAPDKSGLPSDRFSAERTGGSVSTLTIQRTQQEDSAVYLCASSSPREDNSPLHFGNGTRLTVT.

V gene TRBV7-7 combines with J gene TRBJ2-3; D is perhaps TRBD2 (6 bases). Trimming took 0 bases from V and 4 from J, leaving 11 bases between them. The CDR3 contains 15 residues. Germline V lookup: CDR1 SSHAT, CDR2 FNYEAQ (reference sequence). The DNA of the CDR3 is TGTGCCAGCAGCTTAGCGGTCGGGGGATCAGATACGCAGTATTTT. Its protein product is CASSLAVGGSDTQYF.

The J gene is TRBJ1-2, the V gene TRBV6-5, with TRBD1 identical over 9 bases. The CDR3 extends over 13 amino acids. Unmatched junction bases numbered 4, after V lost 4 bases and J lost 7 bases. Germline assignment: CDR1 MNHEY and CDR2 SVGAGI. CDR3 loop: CASSSQGARGYTF. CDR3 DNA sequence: TGTGCCAGCAGTTCACAGGGGGCGCGTGGCTACACCTTC.

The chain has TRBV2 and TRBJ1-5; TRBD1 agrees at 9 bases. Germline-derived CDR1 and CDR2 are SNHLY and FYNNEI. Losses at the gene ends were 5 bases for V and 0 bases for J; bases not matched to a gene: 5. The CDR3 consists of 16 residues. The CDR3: CASSRTGVDSNQPQHF. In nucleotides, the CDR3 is TGTGCCAGCAGTAGGACAGGGGTCGATAGCAATCAGCCCCAGCATTTT.

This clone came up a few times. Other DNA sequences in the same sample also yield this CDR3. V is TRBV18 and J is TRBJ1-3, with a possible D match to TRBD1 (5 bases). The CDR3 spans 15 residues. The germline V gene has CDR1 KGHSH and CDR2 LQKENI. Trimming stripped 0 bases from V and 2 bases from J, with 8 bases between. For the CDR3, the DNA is TGTGCCAGCTCACCACCCCTGACAGCTGGAAACACCATATATTTT. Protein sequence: CASSPPLTAGNTIYF.

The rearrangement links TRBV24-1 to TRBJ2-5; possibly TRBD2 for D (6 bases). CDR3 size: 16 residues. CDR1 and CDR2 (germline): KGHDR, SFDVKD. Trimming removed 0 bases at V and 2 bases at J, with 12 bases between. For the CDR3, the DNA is TGTGCCACCAGTGATTTGGGAGGGACGGAACAAGAGACCCAGTACTTC. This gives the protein CATSDLGGTEQETQYF.

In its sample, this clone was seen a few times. In DNA form, the CDR3 reads TGTGCCAGCAGCTTGGATGGCGGGAGCTATCTCTACGAGCAGTACTTC. Its protein is CASSLDGGSYLYEQYF. The rearrangement uses TRBV5-6 and TRBJ2-7; 7 nucleotides match TRBD2. Trimming cost V 0 bases and J 3 bases; bases outside gene matches: 9. Germline V CDR1 and CDR2: SGHDT, YYEEEE. The CDR3 length is 16 residues.

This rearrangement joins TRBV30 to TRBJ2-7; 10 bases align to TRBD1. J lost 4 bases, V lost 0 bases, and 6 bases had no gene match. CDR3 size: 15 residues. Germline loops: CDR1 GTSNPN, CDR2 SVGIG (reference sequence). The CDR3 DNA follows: TGTGCCTGGAGTGTACCCCGGGACAGGGGATACGAGCAGTACTTC. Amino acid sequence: CAWSVPRDRGYEQYF.

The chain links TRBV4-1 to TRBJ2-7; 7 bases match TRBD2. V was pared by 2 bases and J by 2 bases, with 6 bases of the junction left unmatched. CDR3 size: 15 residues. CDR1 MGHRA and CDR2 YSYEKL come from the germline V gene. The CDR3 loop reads CASSQTPGGAYEQYF. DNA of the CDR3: TGCGCCAGCAGCCAAACCCCGGGAGGCGCCTACGAGCAGTACTTC.

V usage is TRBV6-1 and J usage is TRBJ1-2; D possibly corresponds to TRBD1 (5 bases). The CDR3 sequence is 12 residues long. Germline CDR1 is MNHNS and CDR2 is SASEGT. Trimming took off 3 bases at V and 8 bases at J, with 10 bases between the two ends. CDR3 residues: CASSDFYRGYTF. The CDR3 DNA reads TGTGCCAGCAGTGATTTTTACAGGGGCTACACCTTC.

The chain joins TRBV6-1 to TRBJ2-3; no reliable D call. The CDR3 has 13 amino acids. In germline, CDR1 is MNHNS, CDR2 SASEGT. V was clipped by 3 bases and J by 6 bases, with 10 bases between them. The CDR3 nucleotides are TGTGCCAGCAGTGATGGTTCGGTGGATACGCAGTATTTT. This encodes CASSDGSVDTQYF.